Reported below is one T cell receptor (beta chain). This specimen comes from a study of T cell responses to AZD1222 COVID-19 vaccine. The protocol was immunoSEQ multiplex PCR, while the TCRdb copy is restricted to in-frame clones and leaves out a portion. The data hold some 150,000 clones, with approximately 91% observed a single time. V lost 3 bases and J 2 bases, leaving 4 bases between the germline ends. The germline V gene encodes CDR1 SGDLS and CDR2 YYNGEE. This CDR3 contains 12 residues. The receptor comes from an adult in good health. V usage is TRBV9 and J usage is TRBJ2-3, with D unclear. The material was peripheral blood, obtained on day 0 of AZD1222 vaccination. The CDR3: CASSELTDTQYF. As DNA, the CDR3 is TGTGCCAGCAGCGAACTCACAGATACGCAGTATTTT. The entire variable domain, with the rest obtained from reference TRBV9 and TRBJ2-3, is as follows: DSGVTQTPKHLITATGQRVTLRCSPRSGDLSVYWYQQSLDQGLQFLIQYYNGEERAKGNILERFSAQQFPDLHSELNLSSLELGDSALYFCASSELTDTQYFGPGTRLTVL.